The next 10 T cell receptor beta chains were all read from a single sample in a study of T cell changes during pregnancy in multiple sclerosis. Data came from immunoSEQ multiplex PCR; TCRdb stores just in-frame clones and leaves some out. The sample has tens of thousands of clones, about nine tenths seen once. This sample comprised CD4+ T cells from peripheral blood mononuclear cells, obtained in the first trimester of pregnancy. The source of these receptors is a female donor in good health, enrolled as a control in a pregnancy study.

The chain employs TRBV6-6 and TRBJ2-2, with D possibly TRBD2 on 5 matching bases. V lost 0 bases, J lost 3 bases, and 5 bases lay in between. The CDR3 is made up of 14 amino acids. Germline V lookup: CDR1 MNHNY, CDR2 SVGAGI (reference sequence). CDR3 protein: CASSYSRDTGELFF. CDR3 bases: TGTGCCAGCAGTTACTCGAGGGACACCGGGGAGCTGTTTTTT.

The J gene is TRBJ2-7, the V gene TRBV18; 9 bases agree with TRBD1. J lost 1 base, V lost 2 bases, and 3 bases had no gene match. This CDR3 has 15 residues. The V gene's germline CDR1 is KGHSH and CDR2 LQKENI. CDR3 loop: CASSPSTGGSYEQYF. DNA of the CDR3: TGTGCCAGCTCACCATCGACAGGGGGTTCCTACGAGCAGTACTTC. The entire variable domain, with the rest obtained from reference TRBV18 and TRBJ2-7, is as follows: NAGVMQNPRHLVRRRGQEARLRCSPMKGHSHVYWYRQLPEEGLKFMVYLQKENIIDESGMPKERFSAEFPKEGPSILRIQQVVRGDSAAYFCASSPSTGGSYEQYFGPGTRLTVT.

The CDR3 sequence is CASSPRQQRLNTEAFF. DNA for the CDR3: TGTGCCAGTAGCCCGCGGCAGCAGAGACTGAACACTGAAGCTTTCTTT. The chain recombines TRBV19 with TRBJ1-1; D gene uncertain. Germline V gene sequence: CDR1 LNHDA, CDR2 SQIVND (reference sequence). The CDR3 totals 16 residues. V shed 6 bases and J shed 0 bases, with 17 bases lying between them.

This clone was seen a single time. The chain recombines TRBV25-1 with TRBJ2-1, with 9 bases fitting TRBD1. V shed 6 bases and J 4 bases; nucleotides not matched to a gene: 4. The CDR3 sequence is 14 residues long. Germline-derived CDR1 and CDR2 are MGHDK and SYGVNS. As DNA, the CDR3 is TGTGCCAGCAGAGGGACAGGGTTTTACAATGAGCAGTTCTTC. It yields the protein CASRGTGFYNEQFF.

This clone was picked up one time. The chain links TRBV29-1 to TRBJ1-2, with D possibly matching TRBD1 (5 bases). The CDR3 extends over 13 amino acids. The germline V gene encodes CDR1 SQVTM and CDR2 ANQGSEA. Deletions cut 4 bases from V and 3 bases from J, with 12 bases between. As DNA, the CDR3 is TGCAGCGTTGGCACGGGGGGGGACTATGGCTACACCTTC. This translates into CSVGTGGDYGYTF.

The table lists this clone with a count of one. The V call is TRBV5-8, the J call TRBJ1-2, with D perhaps TRBD1 (6 bases). The CDR3 has 13 residues. Germline CDR1 and CDR2: SGHTS and YDEGEE. The V gene lost 3 bases and the J gene lost 4 bases, with 10 bases spanning the gap. As DNA, the CDR3 is TGTGCCAGCAGCTGGACAGAAAGCTATGGCTACACCTTC. Residues: CASSWTESYGYTF.

The rearrangement links TRBV5-4 to TRBJ2-7; D ambiguous. Trimming stripped 5 bases from V and 3 bases from J, with 15 bases between. Germline V gene sequence: CDR1 SGHNT, CDR2 YYREEE (reference sequence). This CDR3 has 14 residues. CDR3 bases: TGTGCCAGCAGGTCTCAAGGAGTAAGCTACGAGCAGTACTTC. Translation: CASRSQGVSYEQYF.

The gene calls are TRBV6-5 and TRBJ1-5, with 7 nucleotides matching TRBD1. The germline V gene has CDR1 MNHEY and CDR2 SVGAGI. This CDR3 has 13 amino acids. This chain's CDR3 is CASQGRHNQPQHF. In DNA form, the CDR3 reads TGTGCTTCACAGGGGCGGCATAATCAGCCCCAGCATTTT.

Concerning this clone itself: Other DNA sequences in this specimen translate into the identical CDR3. The chain uses TRBV7-9 and TRBJ1-4, with TRBD1 identical over 7 bases. Per germline, CDR1 SEHNR and CDR2 FQNEAQ (reference sequence). The CDR3 totals 14 residues. V was clipped by 3 bases and J by 3 bases; unmatched bases: 1. The CDR3 DNA is TGTGCCAGCAGCTTGGGACAGCCTAATGAAAAACTGTTTTTT. This encodes CASSLGQPNEKLFF.

This chain connects TRBV28 to TRBJ1-2; D is possibly TRBD1 (6 bases). Per the germline V gene, CDR1 is MDHEN and CDR2 is SYDVKM. Trimming took 5 bases from V and 5 from J, leaving 12 bases between them. The CDR3 is 13 residues long. In DNA, the CDR3 is TGTGCCAGCAGTACAGGGTACCGGTATGGCTACACCTTC. Encoded protein: CASSTGYRYGYTF.